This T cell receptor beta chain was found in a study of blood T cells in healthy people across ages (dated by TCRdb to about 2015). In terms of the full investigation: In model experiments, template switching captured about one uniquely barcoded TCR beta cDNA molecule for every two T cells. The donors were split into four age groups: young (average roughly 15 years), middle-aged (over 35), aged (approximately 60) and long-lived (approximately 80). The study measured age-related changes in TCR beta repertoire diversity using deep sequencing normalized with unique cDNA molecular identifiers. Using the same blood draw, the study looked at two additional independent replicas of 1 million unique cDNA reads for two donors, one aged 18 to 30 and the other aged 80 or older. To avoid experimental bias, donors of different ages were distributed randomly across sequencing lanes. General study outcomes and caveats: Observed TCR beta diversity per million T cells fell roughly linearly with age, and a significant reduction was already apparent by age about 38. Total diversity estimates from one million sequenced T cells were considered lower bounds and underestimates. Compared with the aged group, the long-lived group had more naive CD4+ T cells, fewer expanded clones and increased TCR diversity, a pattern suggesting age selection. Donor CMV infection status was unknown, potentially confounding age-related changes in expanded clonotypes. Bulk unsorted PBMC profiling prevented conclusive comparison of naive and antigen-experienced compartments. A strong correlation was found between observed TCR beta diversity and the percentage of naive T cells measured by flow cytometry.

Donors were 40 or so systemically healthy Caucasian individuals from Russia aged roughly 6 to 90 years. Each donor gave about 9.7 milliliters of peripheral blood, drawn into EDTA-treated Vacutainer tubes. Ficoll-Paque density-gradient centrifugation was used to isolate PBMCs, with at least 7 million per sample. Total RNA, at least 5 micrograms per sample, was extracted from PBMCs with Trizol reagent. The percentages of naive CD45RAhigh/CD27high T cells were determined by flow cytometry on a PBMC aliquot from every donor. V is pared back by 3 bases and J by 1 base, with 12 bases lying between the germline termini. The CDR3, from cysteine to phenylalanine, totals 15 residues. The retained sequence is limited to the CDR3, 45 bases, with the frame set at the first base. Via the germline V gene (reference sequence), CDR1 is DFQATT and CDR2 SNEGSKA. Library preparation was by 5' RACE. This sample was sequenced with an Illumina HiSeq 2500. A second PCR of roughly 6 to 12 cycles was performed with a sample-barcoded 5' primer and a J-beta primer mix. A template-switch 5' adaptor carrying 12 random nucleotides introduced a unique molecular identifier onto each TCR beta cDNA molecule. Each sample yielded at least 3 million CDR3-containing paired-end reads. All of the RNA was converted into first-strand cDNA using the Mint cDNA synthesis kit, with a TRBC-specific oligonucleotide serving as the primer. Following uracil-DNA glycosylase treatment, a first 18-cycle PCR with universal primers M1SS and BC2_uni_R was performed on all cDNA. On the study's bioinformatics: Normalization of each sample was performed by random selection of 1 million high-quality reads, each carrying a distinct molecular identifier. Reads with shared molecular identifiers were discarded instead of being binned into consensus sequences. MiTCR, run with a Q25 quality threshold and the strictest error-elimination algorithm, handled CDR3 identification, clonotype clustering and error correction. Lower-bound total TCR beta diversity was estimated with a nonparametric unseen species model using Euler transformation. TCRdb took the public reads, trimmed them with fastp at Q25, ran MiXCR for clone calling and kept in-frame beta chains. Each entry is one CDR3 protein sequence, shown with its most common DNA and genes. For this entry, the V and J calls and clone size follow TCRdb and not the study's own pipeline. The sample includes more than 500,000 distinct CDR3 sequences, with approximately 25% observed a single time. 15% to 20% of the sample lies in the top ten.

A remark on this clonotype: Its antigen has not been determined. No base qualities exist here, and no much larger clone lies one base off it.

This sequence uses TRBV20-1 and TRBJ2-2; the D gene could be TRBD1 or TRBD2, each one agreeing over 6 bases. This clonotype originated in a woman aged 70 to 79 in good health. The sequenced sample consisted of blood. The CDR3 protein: CSASRGPLNTGELFF. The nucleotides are TGCAGTGCTAGTCGGGGGCCACTGAACACCGGGGAGCTGTTTTTT.